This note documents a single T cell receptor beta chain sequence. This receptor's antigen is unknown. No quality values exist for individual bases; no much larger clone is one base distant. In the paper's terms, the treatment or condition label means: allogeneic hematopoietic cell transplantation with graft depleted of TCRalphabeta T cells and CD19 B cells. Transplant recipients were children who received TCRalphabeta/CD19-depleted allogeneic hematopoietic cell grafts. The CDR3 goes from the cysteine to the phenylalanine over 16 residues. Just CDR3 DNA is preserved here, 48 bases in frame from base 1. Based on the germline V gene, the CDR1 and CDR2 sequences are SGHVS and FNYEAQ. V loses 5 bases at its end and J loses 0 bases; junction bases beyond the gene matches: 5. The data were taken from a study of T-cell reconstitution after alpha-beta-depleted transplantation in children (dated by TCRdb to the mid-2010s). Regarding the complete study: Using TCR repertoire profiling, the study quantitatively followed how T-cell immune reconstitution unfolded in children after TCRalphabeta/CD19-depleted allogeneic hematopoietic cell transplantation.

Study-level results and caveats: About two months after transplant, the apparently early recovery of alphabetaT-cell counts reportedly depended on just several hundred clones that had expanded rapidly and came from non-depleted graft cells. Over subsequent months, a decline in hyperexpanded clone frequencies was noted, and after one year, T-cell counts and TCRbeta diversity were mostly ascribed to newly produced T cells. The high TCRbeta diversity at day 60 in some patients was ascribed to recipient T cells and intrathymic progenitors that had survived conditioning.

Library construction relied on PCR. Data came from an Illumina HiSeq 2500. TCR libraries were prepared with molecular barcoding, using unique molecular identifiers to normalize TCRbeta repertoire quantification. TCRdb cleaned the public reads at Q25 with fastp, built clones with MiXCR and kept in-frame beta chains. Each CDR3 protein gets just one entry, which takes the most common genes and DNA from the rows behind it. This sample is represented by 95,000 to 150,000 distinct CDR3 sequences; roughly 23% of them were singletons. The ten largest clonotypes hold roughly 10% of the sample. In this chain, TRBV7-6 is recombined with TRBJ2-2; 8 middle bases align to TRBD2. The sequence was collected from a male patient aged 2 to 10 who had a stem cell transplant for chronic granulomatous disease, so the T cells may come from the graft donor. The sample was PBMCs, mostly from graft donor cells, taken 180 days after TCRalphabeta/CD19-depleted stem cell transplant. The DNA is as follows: TGTGCCAGCAGCGGAATAGCGGGATCGAACACCGGGGAGCTGTTTTTT. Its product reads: CASSGIAGSNTGELFF.